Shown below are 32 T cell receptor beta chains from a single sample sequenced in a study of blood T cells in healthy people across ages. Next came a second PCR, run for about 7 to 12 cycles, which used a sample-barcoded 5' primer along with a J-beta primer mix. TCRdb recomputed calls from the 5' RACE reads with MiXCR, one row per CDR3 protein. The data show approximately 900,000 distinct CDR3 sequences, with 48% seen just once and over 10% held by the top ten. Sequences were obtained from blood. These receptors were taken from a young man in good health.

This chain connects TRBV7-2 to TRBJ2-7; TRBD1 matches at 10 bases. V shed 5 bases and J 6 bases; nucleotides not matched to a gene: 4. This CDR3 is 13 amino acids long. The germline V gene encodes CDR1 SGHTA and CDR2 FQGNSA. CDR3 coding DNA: TGTGCCAGCAGCAGACAGGGGGCGGGCGAGCAGTACTTC. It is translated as CASSRQGAGEQYF.

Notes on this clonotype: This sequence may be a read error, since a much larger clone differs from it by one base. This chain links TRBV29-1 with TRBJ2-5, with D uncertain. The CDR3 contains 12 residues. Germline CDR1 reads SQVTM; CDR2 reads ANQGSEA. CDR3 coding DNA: TGCAGCGCTGAACTTCAATCCGGGACCCAGTACTTC. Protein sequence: CSAELQSGTQYF.

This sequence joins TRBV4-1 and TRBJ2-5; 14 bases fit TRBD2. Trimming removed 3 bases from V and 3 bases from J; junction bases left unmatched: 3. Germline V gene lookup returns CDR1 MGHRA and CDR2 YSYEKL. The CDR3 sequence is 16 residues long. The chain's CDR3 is CASSQRLAGGEETQYF. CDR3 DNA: TGCGCCAGCAGCCAGAGACTAGCGGGGGGGGAAGAGACCCAGTACTTC.

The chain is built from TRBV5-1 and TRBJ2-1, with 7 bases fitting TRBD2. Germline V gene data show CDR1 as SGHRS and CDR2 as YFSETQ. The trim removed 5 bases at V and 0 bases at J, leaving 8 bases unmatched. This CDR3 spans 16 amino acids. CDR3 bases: TGCGCCAGCAGTCCAGGAGCGGGGAGCTCCTACAATGAGCAGTTCTTC. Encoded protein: CASSPGAGSSYNEQFF.

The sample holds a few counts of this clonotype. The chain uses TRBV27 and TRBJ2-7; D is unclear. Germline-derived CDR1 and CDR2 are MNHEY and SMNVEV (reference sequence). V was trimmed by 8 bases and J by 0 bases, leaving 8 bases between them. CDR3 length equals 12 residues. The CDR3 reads CASDTSSYEQYF. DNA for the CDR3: TGTGCCAGCGACACTTCCTCCTACGAGCAGTACTTC.

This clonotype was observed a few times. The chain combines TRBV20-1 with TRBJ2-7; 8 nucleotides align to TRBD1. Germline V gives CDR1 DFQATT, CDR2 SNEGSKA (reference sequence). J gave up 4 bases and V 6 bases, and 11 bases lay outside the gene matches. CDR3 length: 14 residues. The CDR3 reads CSAQTGTGLYEQYF. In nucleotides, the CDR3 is TGCAGTGCCCAGACTGGGACAGGCCTATACGAGCAGTACTTC.

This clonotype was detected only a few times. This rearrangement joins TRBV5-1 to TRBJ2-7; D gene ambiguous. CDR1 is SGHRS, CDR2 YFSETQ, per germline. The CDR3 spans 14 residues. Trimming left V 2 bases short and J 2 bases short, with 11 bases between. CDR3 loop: CASSFPDQPYEQYF. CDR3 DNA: TGCGCCAGCAGCTTCCCAGACCAGCCCTACGAGCAGTACTTC.

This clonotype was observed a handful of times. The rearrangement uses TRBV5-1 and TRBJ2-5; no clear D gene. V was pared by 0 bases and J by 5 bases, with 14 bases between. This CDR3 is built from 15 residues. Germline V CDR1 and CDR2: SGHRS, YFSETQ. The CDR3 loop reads CASSLDDSPNETQYF. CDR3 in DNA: TGCGCCAGCAGCTTGGATGATTCCCCCAACGAGACCCAGTACTTC.

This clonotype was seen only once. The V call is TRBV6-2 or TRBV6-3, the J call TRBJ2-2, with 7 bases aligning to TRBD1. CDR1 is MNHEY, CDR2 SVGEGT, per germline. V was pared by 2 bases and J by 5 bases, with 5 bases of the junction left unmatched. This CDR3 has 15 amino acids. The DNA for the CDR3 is TGTGCCAGCAGTTACGACAGGGTTCGGACCGGGGAGCTGTTTTTT. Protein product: CASSYDRVRTGELFF.

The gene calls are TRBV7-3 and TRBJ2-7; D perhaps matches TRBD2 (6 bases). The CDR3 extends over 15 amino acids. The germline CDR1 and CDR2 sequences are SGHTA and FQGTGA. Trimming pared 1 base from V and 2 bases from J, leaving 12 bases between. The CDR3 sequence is CASSLITSLTYEQYF. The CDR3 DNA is TGTGCCAGCAGCTTAATTACTAGCCTCACCTACGAGCAGTACTTC.

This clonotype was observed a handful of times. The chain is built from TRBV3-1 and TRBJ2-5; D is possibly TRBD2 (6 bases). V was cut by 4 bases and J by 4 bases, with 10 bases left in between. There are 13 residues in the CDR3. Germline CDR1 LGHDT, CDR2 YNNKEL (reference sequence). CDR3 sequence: CASSRRAGETQYF. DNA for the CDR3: TGTGCCAGCAGCCGGAGGGCCGGAGAGACCCAGTACTTC.

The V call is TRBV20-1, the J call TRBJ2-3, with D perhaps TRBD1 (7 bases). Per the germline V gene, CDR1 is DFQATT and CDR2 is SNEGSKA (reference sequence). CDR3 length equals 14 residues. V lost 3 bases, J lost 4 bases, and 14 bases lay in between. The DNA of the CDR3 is TGCAGTGCTAGTTCAGGGGGGACCCCAGATACGCAGTATTTT. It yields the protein CSASSGGTPDTQYF.

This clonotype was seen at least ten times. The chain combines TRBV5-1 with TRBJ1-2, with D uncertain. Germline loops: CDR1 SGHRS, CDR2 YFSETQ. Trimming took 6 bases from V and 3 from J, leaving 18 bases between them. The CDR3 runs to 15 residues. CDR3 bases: TGCGCCAGCACCATAATTCCAGGAGCCTACTATGGCTACACCTTC. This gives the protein CASTIIPGAYYGYTF.

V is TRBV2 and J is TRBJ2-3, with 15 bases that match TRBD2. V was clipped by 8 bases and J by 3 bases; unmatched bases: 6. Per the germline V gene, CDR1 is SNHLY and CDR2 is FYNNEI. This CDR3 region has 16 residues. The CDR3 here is CASGGLAGGRTDTQYF. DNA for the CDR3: TGTGCCAGCGGTGGACTAGCGGGGGGGCGTACAGATACGCAGTATTTT.

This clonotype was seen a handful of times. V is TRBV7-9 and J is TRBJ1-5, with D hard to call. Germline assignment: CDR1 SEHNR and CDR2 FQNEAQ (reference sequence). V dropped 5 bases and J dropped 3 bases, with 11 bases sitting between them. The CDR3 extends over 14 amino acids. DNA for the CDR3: TGTGCCAGCAGCACCCTCGGTTCCAATCAGCCCCAGCATTTT. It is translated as CASSTLGSNQPQHF.

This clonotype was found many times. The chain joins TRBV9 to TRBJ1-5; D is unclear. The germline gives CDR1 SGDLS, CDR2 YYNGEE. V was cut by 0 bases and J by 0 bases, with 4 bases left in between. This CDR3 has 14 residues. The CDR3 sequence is CASSVDGSNQPQHF. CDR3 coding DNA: TGTGCCAGCAGCGTAGACGGTAGCAATCAGCCCCAGCATTTT. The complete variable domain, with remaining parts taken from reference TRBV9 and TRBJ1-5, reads DSGVTQTPKHLITATGQRVTLRCSPRSGDLSVYWYQQSLDQGLQFLIQYYNGEERAKGNILERFSAQQFPDLHSELNLSSLELGDSALYFCASSVDGSNQPQHFGDGTRLSIL.

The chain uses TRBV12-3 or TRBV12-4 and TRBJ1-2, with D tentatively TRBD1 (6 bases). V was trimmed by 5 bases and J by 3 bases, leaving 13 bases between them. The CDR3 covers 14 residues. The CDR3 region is CASSHTGLYYGYTF. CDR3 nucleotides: TGTGCCAGCAGTCATACAGGGCTCTACTATGGCTACACCTTC.

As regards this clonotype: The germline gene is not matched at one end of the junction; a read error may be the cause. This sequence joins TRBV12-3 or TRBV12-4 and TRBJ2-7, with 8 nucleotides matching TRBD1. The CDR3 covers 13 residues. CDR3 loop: CASSGTGPYEQHF. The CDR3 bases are TGTGCCAGCAGTGGGACAGGACCCTACGAGCAGCACTTC.

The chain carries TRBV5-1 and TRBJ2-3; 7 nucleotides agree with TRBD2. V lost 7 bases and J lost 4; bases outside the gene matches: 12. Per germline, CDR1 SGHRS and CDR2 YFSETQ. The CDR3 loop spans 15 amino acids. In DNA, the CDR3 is TGCGCCAGCCAGGCCGGACTAGTAGGGGCAGATACGCAGTATTTT. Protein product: CASQAGLVGADTQYF.

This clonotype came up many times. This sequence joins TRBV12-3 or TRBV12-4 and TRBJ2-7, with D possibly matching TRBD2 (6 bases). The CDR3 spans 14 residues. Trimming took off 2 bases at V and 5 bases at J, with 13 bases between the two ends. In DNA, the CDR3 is TGTGCCAGCAGTTTAAGAGCGGGTTCCCACGAGCAGTACTTC. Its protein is CASSLRAGSHEQYF.

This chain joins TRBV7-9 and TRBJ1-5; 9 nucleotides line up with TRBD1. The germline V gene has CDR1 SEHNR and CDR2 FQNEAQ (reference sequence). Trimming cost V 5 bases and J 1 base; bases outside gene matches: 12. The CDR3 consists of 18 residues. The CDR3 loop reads CASSHDPDRGTSNQPQHF. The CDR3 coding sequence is TGTGCCAGCAGCCACGACCCCGACAGGGGGACAAGCAATCAGCCCCAGCATTTT.

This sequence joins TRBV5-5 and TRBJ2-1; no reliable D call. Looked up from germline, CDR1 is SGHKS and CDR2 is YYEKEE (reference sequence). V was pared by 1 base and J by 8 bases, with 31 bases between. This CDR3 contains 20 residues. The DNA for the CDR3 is TGTGCCAGCAGCTTGAAAGCTCGGGCAGCCCCACCCCCTTCAGGTGATGAGCAGTTCTTC. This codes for CASSLKARAAPPPSGDEQFF.

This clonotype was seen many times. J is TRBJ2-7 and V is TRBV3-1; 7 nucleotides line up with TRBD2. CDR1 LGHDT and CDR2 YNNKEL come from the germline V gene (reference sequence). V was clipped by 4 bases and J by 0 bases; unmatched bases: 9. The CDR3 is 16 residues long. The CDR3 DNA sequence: TGTGCCAGCAGCCCAGCAGCTAGCGGAAGCTCCTACGAGCAGTACTTC. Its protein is CASSPAASGSSYEQYF.

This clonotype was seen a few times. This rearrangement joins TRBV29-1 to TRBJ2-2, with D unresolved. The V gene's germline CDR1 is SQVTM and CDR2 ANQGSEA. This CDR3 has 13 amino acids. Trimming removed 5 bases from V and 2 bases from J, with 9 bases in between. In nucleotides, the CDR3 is TGCAGCGTTACGGGCCATAACACCGGGGAGCTGTTTTTT. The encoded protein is CSVTGHNTGELFF.

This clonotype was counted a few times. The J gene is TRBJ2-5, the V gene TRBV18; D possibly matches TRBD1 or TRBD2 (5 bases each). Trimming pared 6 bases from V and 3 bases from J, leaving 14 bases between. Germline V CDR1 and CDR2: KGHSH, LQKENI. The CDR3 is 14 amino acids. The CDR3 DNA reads TGTGCCAGCTCGCCCTGGGACGGTGAAGAGACCCAGTACTTC. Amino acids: CASSPWDGEETQYF.

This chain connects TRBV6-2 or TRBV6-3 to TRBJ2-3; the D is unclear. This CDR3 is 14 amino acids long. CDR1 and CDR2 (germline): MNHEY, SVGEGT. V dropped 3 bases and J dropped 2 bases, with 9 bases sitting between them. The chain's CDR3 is CASSYSGFTDTQYF. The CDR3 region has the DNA TGTGCCAGCAGTTATTCGGGTTTCACAGATACGCAGTATTTT.

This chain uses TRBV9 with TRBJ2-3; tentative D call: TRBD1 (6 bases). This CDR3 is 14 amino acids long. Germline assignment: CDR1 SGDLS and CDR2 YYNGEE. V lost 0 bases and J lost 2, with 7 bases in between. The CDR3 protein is CASSVAGHTDTQYF. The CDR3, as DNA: TGTGCCAGCAGCGTAGCGGGACACACAGATACGCAGTATTTT.

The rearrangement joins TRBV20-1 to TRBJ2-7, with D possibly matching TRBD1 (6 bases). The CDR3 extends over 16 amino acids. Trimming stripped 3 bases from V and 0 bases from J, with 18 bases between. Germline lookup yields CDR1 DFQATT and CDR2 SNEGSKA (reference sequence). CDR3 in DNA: TGCAGTGCTAGCCTAATCAGGGGAAGGGGCTCCTACGAGCAGTACTTC. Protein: CSASLIRGRGSYEQYF.

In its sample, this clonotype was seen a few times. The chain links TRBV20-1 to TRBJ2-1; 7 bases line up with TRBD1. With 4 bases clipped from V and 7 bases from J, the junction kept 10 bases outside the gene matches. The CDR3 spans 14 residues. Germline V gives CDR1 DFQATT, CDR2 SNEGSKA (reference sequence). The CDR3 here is CSATSTGSRNEQFF. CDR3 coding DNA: TGCAGTGCTACCTCGACAGGGAGTAGGAATGAGCAGTTCTTC.

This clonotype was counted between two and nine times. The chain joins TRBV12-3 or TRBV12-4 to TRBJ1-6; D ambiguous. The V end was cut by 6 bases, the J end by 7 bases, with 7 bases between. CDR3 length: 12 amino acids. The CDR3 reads CASRPSNSPLHF. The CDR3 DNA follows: TGTGCCAGCAGACCATCAAATTCACCCCTCCACTTT.

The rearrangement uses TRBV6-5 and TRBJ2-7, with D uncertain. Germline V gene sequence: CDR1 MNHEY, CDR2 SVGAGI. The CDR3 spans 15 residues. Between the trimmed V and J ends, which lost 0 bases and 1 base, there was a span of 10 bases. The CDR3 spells CASSYSMQASYEQYF. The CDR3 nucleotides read TGTGCCAGCAGTTACTCGATGCAGGCTTCCTACGAGCAGTACTTC.

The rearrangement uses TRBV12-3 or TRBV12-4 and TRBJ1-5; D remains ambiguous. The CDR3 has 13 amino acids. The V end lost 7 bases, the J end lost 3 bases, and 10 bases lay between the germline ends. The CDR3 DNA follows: TGTGCCAGCACTGGGCGGTCCAATCAGCCCCAGCATTTT. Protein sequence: CASTGRSNQPQHF.